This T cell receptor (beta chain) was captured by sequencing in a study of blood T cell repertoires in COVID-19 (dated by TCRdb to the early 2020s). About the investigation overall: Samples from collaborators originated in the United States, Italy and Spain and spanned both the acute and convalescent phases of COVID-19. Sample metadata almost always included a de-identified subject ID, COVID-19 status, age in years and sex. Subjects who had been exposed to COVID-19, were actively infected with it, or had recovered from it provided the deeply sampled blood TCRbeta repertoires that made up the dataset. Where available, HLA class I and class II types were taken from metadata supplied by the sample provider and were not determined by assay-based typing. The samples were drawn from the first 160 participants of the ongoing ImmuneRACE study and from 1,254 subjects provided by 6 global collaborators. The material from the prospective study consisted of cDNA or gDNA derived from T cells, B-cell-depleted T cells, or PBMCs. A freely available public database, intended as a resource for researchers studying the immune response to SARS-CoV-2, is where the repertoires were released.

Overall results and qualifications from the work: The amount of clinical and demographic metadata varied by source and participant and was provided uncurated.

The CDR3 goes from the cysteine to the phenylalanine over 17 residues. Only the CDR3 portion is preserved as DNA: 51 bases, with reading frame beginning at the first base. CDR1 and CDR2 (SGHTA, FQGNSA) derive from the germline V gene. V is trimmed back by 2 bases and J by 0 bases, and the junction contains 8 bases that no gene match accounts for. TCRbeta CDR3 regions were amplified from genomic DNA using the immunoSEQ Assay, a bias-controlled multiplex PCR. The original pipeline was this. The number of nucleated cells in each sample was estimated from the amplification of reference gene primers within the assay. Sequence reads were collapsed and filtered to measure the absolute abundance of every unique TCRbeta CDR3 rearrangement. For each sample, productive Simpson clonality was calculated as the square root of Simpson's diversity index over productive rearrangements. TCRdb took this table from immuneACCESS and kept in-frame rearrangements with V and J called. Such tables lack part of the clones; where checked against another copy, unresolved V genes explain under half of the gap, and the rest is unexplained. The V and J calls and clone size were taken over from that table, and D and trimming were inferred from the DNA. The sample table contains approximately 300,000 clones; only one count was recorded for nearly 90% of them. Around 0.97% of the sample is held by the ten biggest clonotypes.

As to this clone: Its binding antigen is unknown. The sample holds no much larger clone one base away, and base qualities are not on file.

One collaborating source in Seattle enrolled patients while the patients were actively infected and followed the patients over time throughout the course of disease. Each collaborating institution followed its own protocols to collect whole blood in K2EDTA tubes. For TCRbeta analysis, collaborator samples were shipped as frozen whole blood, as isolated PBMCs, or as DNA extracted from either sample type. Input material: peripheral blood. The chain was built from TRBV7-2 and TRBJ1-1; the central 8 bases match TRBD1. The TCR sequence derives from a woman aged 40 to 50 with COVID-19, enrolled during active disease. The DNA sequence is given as TGTGCCAGCAGCTTATCGATCCAGACAGGGGTGAACACTGAAGCTTTCTTT. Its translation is CASSLSIQTGVNTEAFF. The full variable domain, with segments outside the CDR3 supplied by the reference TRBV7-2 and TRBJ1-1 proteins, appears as GAGVSQSPSNKVTEKGKDVELRCDPISGHTALYWYRQSLGQGLEFLIYFQGNSAPDKSGLPSDRFSAERTGGSVSTLTIQRTQQEDSAVYLCASSLSIQTGVNTEAFFGQGTRLTVV.